The TCR beta chain under discussion was sequenced for a study of cytomegalovirus exposure and HLA in healthy donors. Study findings and constraints: Previous analysis showed most TCR beta V segments were productive about 87% or about 30% of the time. The authors excluded some V segments, including TRBV6-2 and TRBV6-3, as indistinguishable.

To note about this clone: What it recognizes is unknown.

The CDR3 loop spans 13 amino acids. Per the germline V gene, CDR1 is MRHNA and CDR2 is SNTAGT. V trimming: 6 bases; J trimming: 4 bases; junction bases outside the gene matches: 3. The PCR had 60 Vbeta and 13 Jbeta primers. Sequencing was performed with immunoSEQ multiplex PCR; in TCRdb, only in-frame clones are kept and a portion is missing. The table lists some 110,000 clones. The V and J genes are TRBV6-4 and TRBJ2-1, with 7 bases that match TRBD1. The receptor comes from a man under 40 in good health and CMV-seronegative. The specimen was PBMCs. CDR3 nucleotide sequence: TGTGCCAGCAGCCGGGACAGTTACAATGAGCAGTTCTTC. Protein: CASSRDSYNEQFF.